These T cell receptor beta chains were read from a single sample in a study of cytomegalovirus exposure and HLA in healthy donors. Profiling relied on immunoSEQ multiplex PCR, and the TCRdb table lists in-frame clones only, not all of them. In the table there are under 200,000 clones, approximately 73% of which are singletons. The sample consisted of PBMCs. The receptors come from a man in his fifties or sixties in good health and CMV-seronegative. CDR3s include the opening cysteine and the closing phenylalanine or tryptophan. Each record gives: clone size, V gene, D gene, J gene, CDR3 protein, CDR3 DNA. The D gene is left open where the match is weak. Not every row has a clone size; where given, it reads once, few, many or a size class.

size: -
V: TRBV6-4
D: TRBD2
J: TRBJ2-3
CDR3: CASSERRGGSTDTQYF
DNA: TGTGCCAGCAGTGAGAGGCGGGGGGGTAGCACAGATACGCAGTATTTT

size: -
V: TRBV6-5
D: TRBD2
J: TRBJ2-1
CDR3: CASTRGGNSYNEQFF
DNA: TGTGCCAGCACCCGGGGGGGTAATTCCTACAATGAGCAGTTCTTC

size: -
V: TRBV15
D: -
J: TRBJ1-6
CDR3: CATSRGTSSYNSPLHF
DNA: TGTGCCACCAGCAGAGGGACATCTTCCTATAATTCACCCCTCCACTTT

size: -
V: TRBV4-2
D: TRBD1
J: TRBJ2-5
CDR3: CASSQAETGVKETQYF
DNA: TGTGCCAGCAGCCAGGCGGAGACAGGGGTAAAAGAGACCCAGTACTTC

size: few
V: TRBV27
D: TRBD1
J: TRBJ1-2
CDR3: CASSLGTAPIYGYTF
DNA: TGTGCCAGCAGTCTAGGGACAGCTCCTATATATGGCTACACCTTC

size: -
V: TRBV11-2
D: -
J: TRBJ2-2
CDR3: CASSTITGNTGELFF
DNA: TGTGCCAGCAGCACTATTACAGGGAACACCGGGGAGCTGTTTTTT

size: -
V: TRBV5-4
D: TRBD1
J: TRBJ1-2
CDR3: CASTRDRGNYGYTF
DNA: TGTGCCAGCACCCGGGACAGGGGGAACTATGGCTACACCTTC

size: few
V: TRBV4-1
D: -
J: TRBJ1-2
CDR3: CASSQEIGGYTF
DNA: TGCGCCAGCAGCCAAGAGATCGGTGGCTACACCTTC

size: -
V: TRBV29-1
D: -
J: TRBJ2-4
CDR3: CSVDRGNIQYF
DNA: TGCAGCGTTGACCGGGGGAACATTCAGTACTTC

size: -
V: TRBV5-6
D: -
J: TRBJ2-3
CDR3: CASSLTGFTDTQYF
DNA: TGTGCCAGCAGCTTAACCGGGTTCACAGATACGCAGTATTTT

size: once
V: TRBV5-6
D: -
J: TRBJ2-1
CDR3: CASSFSFNEQFF
DNA: TGTGCCAGCAGCTTTTCGTTCAATGAGCAGTTCTTC

size: -
V: TRBV7-3
D: -
J: TRBJ2-2
CDR3: CASSLDTNTGELFF
DNA: TGTGCCAGCAGCCTTGACACCAACACCGGGGAGCTGTTTTTT

size: -
V: TRBV10-1
D: TRBD1
J: TRBJ2-1
CDR3: CASSSGTGGNNEQFF
DNA: TGCGCCAGCAGCTCCGGGACAGGGGGAAACAATGAGCAGTTCTTC

size: few
V: TRBV5-1
D: -
J: TRBJ1-2
CDR3: CASSLEQGRIDYTF
DNA: TGCGCCAGCAGCTTAGAACAGGGACGTATTGACTACACCTTC

size: few
V: TRBV29-1
D: TRBD2
J: TRBJ2-7
CDR3: CSALGSGISYEQYF
DNA: TGCAGCGCCCTAGGGAGCGGGATCTCCTACGAGCAGTACTTC

size: -
V: TRBV18
D: -
J: TRBJ1-1
CDR3: CASSPKGPEAFF
DNA: TGTGCCAGCTCACCGAAGGGGCCTGAAGCTTTCTTT

size: -
V: TRBV6-6
D: -
J: TRBJ1-3
CDR3: CASSSFGGTGNTIYF
DNA: TGTGCCAGCAGCTCCTTCGGGGGGACTGGAAACACCATATATTTT

size: -
V: TRBV13
D: -
J: TRBJ1-2
CDR3: CASSLGPGDYGYTF
DNA: TGTGCCAGCAGCTTAGGCCCGGGGGACTATGGCTACACCTTC

size: -
V: TRBV6-4
D: -
J: TRBJ2-3
CDR3: CASTPQGLSTDTQYF
DNA: TGTGCCAGCACTCCCCAGGGCCTCAGCACAGATACGCAGTATTTT

size: -
V: TRBV2
D: -
J: TRBJ2-5
CDR3: CASSEVRGVQETQYF
DNA: TGTGCCAGCAGTGAAGTCAGGGGGGTACAAGAGACCCAGTACTTC

size: -
V: TRBV2
D: TRBD2
J: TRBJ2-1
CDR3: CASSDISGGEDEQFF
DNA: TGTGCCAGCAGTGATATCAGCGGGGGGGAGGATGAGCAGTTCTTC

size: few
V: TRBV12-5
D: -
J: TRBJ2-2
CDR3: CASGQSNTGELFF
DNA: TGTGCTAGTGGTCAATCGAACACCGGGGAGCTGTTTTTT

size: -
V: TRBV5-1
D: -
J: TRBJ2-2
CDR3: CASSFQNGELFF
DNA: TGCGCCAGCAGCTTCCAAAACGGGGAGCTGTTTTTT

size: -
V: TRBV7-3
D: TRBD2
J: TRBJ2-1
CDR3: CASSPNFMGSSGGDEQFF
DNA: TGTGCCAGCAGCCCGAACTTTATGGGGTCTAGCGGGGGGGATGAGCAGTTCTTC

size: -
V: TRBV9
D: -
J: TRBJ2-7
CDR3: CASSVAPSFSYEQYF
DNA: TGTGCCAGCAGCGTAGCCCCCTCCTTCTCCTACGAGCAGTACTTC

size: -
V: TRBV5-6
D: -
J: TRBJ2-4
CDR3: CASSLGGEAKRNIQYF
DNA: TGTGCCAGCAGCTTAGGTGGCGAGGCAAAACGAAACATTCAGTACTTC

size: -
V: TRBV4-1
D: TRBD1
J: TRBJ1-6
CDR3: CASSLNRGLGNSPLHF
DNA: TGCGCCAGCAGCCTTAACAGGGGTTTGGGGAATTCACCCCTCCACTTT

size: -
V: TRBV5-6
D: TRBD2
J: TRBJ2-2
CDR3: CASSREGTRFTGELFF
DNA: TGTGCCAGCAGCCGGGAGGGGACTAGATTCACCGGGGAGCTGTTTTTT

size: few
V: TRBV19
D: TRBD1
J: TRBJ2-5
CDR3: CASSISAQGAGETQYF
DNA: TGTGCCAGTAGTATCTCCGCACAGGGGGCGGGGGAGACCCAGTACTTC

size: -
V: TRBV6-5
D: -
J: TRBJ2-5
CDR3: CASSYGRVGQETQYF
DNA: TGTGCCAGCAGTTACGGGCGGGTAGGCCAAGAGACCCAGTACTTC

size: -
V: TRBV4-1
D: -
J: TRBJ1-5
CDR3: CASSQQQGFGNQPQHF
DNA: TGCGCCAGCAGCCAACAACAGGGTTTTGGCAATCAGCCCCAGCATTTT

size: once
V: TRBV7-9
D: -
J: TRBJ2-1
CDR3: CASSLDRGGEQFF
DNA: TGTGCCAGCAGCTTAGATCGGGGAGGTGAGCAGTTCTTC

size: -
V: TRBV28
D: TRBD2
J: TRBJ2-1
CDR3: CASSSGLAGGLNEQFF
DNA: TGTGCCAGCAGTTCTGGACTAGCGGGGGGGCTAAATGAGCAGTTCTTC

size: -
V: TRBV27
D: TRBD1
J: TRBJ2-7
CDR3: CASSTGTGTVDPLYEQYF
DNA: TGTGCCAGCAGTACCGGGACAGGGACTGTGGACCCCCTCTACGAGCAGTACTTC

size: few
V: TRBV27
D: -
J: TRBJ1-2
CDR3: CASSLSGRGNYGYTF
DNA: TGTGCCAGCAGTTTATCGGGCAGGGGCAACTATGGCTACACCTTC

size: -
V: TRBV2
D: TRBD1
J: TRBJ1-2
CDR3: CASSWDRGNYGYTF
DNA: TGTGCCAGCAGTTGGGACAGAGGAAACTATGGCTACACCTTC

size: -
V: TRBV2
D: TRBD2
J: TRBJ2-3
CDR3: CASRRASGGSTDTQYF
DNA: TGTGCCAGCAGGCGGGCTAGCGGGGGAAGCACAGATACGCAGTATTTT

size: -
V: TRBV6-5
D: TRBD2
J: TRBJ2-3
CDR3: CASRHGGRSTDTQYF
DNA: TGTGCCAGCAGACACGGGGGGAGGAGCACAGATACGCAGTATTTT

size: -
V: TRBV7-9
D: -
J: TRBJ2-5
CDR3: CASSKTSFETQYF
DNA: TGTGCCAGCAGCAAAACTAGCTTCGAGACCCAGTACTTC

size: -
V: TRBV6-5
D: -
J: TRBJ1-2
CDR3: CASSYSGVSNYGYTF
DNA: TGTGCCAGCAGTTACTCAGGGGTCTCTAACTATGGCTACACCTTC

size: -
V: TRBV5-1
D: -
J: TRBJ2-7
CDR3: CASSYTGTDPYEQYF
DNA: TGCGCCAGCAGCTACACCGGGACTGATCCCTACGAGCAGTACTTC

size: -
V: TRBV7-2
D: TRBD1
J: TRBJ1-5
CDR3: CASSLGDRYNQPQHF
DNA: TGTGCCAGCAGCTTAGGGGACAGGTACAATCAGCCCCAGCATTTT

size: -
V: TRBV5-3
D: TRBD2
J: TRBJ2-4
CDR3: CAGIGLAEKNIQYF
DNA: TGTGCCGGCATCGGGCTAGCGGAAAAAAACATTCAGTACTTC

size: once
V: TRBV7-9
D: -
J: TRBJ1-2
CDR3: CASSPGSDYGYTF
DNA: TGTGCCAGCAGCCCCGGGAGTGACTATGGCTACACCTTC

size: -
V: TRBV18
D: TRBD1
J: TRBJ1-4
CDR3: CASSPGNRGREKLFF
DNA: TGTGCCAGCTCACCTGGGAACAGGGGGCGTGAAAAACTGTTTTTT

size: -
V: TRBV5-1
D: TRBD1
J: TRBJ2-7
CDR3: CASSGDRAVSYEQYF
DNA: TGCGCCAGCAGCGGCGACAGGGCGGTTTCCTACGAGCAGTACTTC

size: few
V: TRBV6-1
D: -
J: TRBJ1-1
CDR3: CASSLEADTEAFF
DNA: TGTGCCAGCAGCCTTGAAGCGGACACTGAAGCTTTCTTT

size: -
V: TRBV29-1
D: TRBD2
J: TRBJ2-5
CDR3: CSVVLAGTEETQYF
DNA: TGCAGCGTTGTCCTAGCGGGGACTGAAGAGACCCAGTACTTC

size: -
V: TRBV11-2
D: TRBD1
J: TRBJ1-1
CDR3: CASSPTDRVAAFF
DNA: TGTGCCAGCAGCCCCACGGACAGGGTAGCGGCTTTCTTT

size: few
V: TRBV7-2
D: -
J: TRBJ1-2
CDR3: CASSLDGGGYGYTF
DNA: TGTGCCAGCAGCTTAGATGGGGGGGGCTATGGCTACACCTTC

size: -
V: TRBV6-1
D: -
J: TRBJ1-6
CDR3: CASSVENSPLHF
DNA: TGTGCCAGCAGTGTAGAAAATTCACCCCTCCACTTT

size: -
V: TRBV7-6
D: TRBD1
J: TRBJ1-3
CDR3: CASSPLELPGQSSGNTIYF
DNA: TGTGCCAGCAGCCCCCTCGAGTTACCGGGACAGAGCTCTGGAAACACCATATATTTT

size: -
V: TRBV27
D: -
J: TRBJ1-1
CDR3: CASSPQGKEAFF
DNA: TGTGCCAGCAGCCCACAGGGAAAAGAAGCTTTCTTT

size: few
V: TRBV6-1
D: -
J: TRBJ2-7
CDR3: CASSNSGTLAGEQYF
DNA: TGTGCCAGCAGTAATTCCGGGACCCTCGCGGGGGAGCAGTACTTC

size: few
V: TRBV27
D: -
J: TRBJ1-4
CDR3: CASSTQGRGTNEKLFF
DNA: TGTGCCAGCAGTACGCAGGGCAGGGGAACTAATGAAAAACTGTTTTTT

size: -
V: TRBV11-2
D: TRBD1
J: TRBJ2-5
CDR3: CASSLGQGVVEVGASEQYF
DNA: TGTGCCAGCAGCTTAGGACAGGGGGTCGTAGAAGTTGGGGCTAGTGAGCAGTACTTC

size: few
V: TRBV5-6
D: TRBD1
J: TRBJ1-4
CDR3: CASSLGFRTGGEKLFF
DNA: TGTGCCAGCAGCTTGGGCTTTAGGACAGGGGGAGAAAAACTGTTTTTT

size: -
V: TRBV5-1
D: -
J: TRBJ2-7
CDR3: CASSVIRGSYEQYF
DNA: TGCGCCAGCAGCGTTATCAGGGGTTCCTACGAGCAGTACTTC

size: -
V: TRBV6-1
D: -
J: TRBJ2-7
CDR3: CASTGPGTYSYEQYF
DNA: TGTGCCAGCACCGGCCCCGGGACTTATTCCTACGAGCAGTACTTC